This TCR beta chain was retrieved from a study of OX40 agonist ivuxolimab in advanced cancers. On the study more broadly: Ivuxolimab, an antibody that agonizes OX40 (CD134), was administered to the patients. Study findings and constraints: Some patients who did not respond also had low normalized T-cell clonal expansion.

This clone was detected only once. Its antigen remains unidentified. Data came from immunoSEQ multiplex PCR; TCRdb stores just in-frame clones and leaves some out. The profile shows about 89,000 clones, about 88% of them singletons. The sequence derives from an adult with an advanced solid tumor such as melanoma, head and neck, liver or kidney cancer. The sequencing used CD4+ or CD8+ T cells sorted from blood, collected in a trial of the OX40 agonist ivuxolimab.

CDR3: CASSRRRQNMNTEAFF. DNA for the CDR3: TGTGCCAGCAGTAGGCGTCGACAGAACATGAACACTGAAGCTTTCTTT. This rearrangement joins TRBV27 to TRBJ1-1, with D possibly being TRBD1 (5 bases). V was cut by 5 bases and J by 0 bases, with 16 bases left in between. Germline V CDR1 and CDR2: MNHEY, SMNVEV (reference sequence). The CDR3 is made up of 16 amino acids.